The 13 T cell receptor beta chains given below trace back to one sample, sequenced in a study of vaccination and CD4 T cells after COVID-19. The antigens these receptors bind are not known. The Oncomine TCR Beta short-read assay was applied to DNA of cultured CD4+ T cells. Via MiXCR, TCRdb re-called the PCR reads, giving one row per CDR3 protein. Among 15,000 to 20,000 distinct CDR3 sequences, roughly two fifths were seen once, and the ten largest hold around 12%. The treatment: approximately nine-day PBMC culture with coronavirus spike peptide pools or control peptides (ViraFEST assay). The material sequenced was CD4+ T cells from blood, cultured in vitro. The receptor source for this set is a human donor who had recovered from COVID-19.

CDR3 in DNA: TGCAGCTACGGGACAGACTATAATTCACCCCTCCACTTT. The encoded protein is CSYGTDYNSPLHF. The chain uses TRBV20-1 and TRBJ1-6, with 7 bases aligning to TRBD1. Germline CDR1 DFQATT, CDR2 SNEGSKA (reference sequence). This CDR3 contains 13 residues.

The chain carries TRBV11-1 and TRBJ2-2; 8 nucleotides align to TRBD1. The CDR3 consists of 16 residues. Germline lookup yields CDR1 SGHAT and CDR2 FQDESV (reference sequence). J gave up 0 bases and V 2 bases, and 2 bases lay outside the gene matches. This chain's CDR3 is CASSLQQGANTGELFF. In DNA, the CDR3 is TGTGCCAGCAGCTTACAACAGGGGGCGAACACCGGGGAGCTGTTTTTT.

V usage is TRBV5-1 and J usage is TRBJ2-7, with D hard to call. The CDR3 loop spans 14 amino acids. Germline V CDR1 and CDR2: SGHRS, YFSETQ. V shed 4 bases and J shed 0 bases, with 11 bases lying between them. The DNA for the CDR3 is TGCGCCAGCAGCCCAGTAGAGGACTCCTACGAGCAGTACTTC. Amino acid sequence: CASSPVEDSYEQYF.

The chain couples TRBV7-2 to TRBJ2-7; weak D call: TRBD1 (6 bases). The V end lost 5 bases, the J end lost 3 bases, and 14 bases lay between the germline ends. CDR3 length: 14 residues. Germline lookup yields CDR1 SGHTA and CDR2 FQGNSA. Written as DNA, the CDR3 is TGTGCCAGCAGCCTACCGGGACAAATCTACGAGCAGTACTTC. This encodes CASSLPGQIYEQYF.

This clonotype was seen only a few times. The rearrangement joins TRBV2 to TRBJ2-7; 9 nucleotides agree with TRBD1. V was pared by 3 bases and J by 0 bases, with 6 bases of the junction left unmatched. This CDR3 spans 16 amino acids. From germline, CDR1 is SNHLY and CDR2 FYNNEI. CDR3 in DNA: TGTGCCAGCAGTGAGGACCTGGGACAGGGCTCCTACGAGCAGTACTTC. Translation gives CASSEDLGQGSYEQYF.

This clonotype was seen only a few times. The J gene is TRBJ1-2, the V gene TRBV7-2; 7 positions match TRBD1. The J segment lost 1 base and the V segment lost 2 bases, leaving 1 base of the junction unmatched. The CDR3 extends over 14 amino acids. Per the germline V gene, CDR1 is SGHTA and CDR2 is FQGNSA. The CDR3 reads CASSLTGVNYGYTF. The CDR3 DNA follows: TGTGCCAGCAGCTTAACAGGGGTTAACTATGGCTACACCTTC.

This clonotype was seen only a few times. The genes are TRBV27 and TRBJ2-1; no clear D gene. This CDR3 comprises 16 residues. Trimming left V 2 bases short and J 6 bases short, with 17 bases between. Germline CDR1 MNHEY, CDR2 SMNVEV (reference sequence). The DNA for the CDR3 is TGTGCCAGCAGTTTAGGCCCCCCCGGTAAGAGCAATGAGCAGTTCTTC. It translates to CASSLGPPGKSNEQFF.

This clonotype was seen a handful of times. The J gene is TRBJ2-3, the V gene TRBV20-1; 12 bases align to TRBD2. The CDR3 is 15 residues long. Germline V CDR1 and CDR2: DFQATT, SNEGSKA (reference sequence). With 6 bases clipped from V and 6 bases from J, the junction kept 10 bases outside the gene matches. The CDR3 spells CSAETTSGSLDTQYF. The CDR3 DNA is TGCAGTGCCGAAACGACTAGCGGGAGTTTGGATACGCAGTATTTT.

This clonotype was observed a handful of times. CDR3 bases: TGTGCCAGCAGCGCCACATGGAAGCATTCATGGGGGAATTCACCCCTCCACTTT. It translates to CASSATWKHSWGNSPLHF. The chain joins TRBV11-2 to TRBJ1-6; weak D call: TRBD1 (5 bases). The V gene's germline CDR1 is SGHAT and CDR2 FQNNGV. Trimming cost V 5 bases and J 7 bases, with 24 bases left between them. This CDR3 contains 18 residues.

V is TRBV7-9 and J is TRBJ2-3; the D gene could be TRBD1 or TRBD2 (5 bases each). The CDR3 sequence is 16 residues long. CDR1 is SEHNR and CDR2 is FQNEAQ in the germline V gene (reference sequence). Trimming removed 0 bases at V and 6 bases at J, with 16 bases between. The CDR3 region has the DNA TGTGCCAGCAGCTTAGCCCGGGACCCAGGTTATGATACGCAGTATTTT. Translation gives CASSLARDPGYDTQYF.

CDR3 DNA sequence: TGTGCCAGCAGCTTAGTACCCTACGAGCAGTACTTC. Translated: CASSLVPYEQYF. The V and J genes are TRBV11-2 and TRBJ2-7; D unclear. The V gene's germline CDR1 is SGHAT and CDR2 FQNNGV. The CDR3 totals 12 residues. Trimming left V 1 base short and J 2 bases short, with 3 bases between. The full variable domain, with the rest looked up from reference TRBV11-2 and TRBJ2-7, is EAGVAQSPRYKIIEKRQSVAFWCNPISGHATLYWYQQILGQGPKLLIQFQNNGVVDDSQLPKDRFSAERLKGVDSTLKIQPAKLEDSAVYLCASSLVPYEQYFGPGTRLTVT.

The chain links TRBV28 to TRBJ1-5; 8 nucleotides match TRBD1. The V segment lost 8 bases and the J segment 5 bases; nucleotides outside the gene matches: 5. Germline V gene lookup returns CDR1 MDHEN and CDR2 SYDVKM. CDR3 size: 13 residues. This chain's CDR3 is CASRRQGHQPQHF. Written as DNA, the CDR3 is TGTGCCAGCCGGCGACAGGGGCATCAGCCCCAGCATTTT.

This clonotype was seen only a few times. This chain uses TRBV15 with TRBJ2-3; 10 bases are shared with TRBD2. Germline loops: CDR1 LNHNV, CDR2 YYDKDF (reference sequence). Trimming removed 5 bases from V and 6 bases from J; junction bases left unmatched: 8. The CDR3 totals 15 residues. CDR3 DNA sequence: TGTGCCACCAGCCAGGCAAGCGGGAGGGATGATACGCAGTATTTT. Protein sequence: CATSQASGRDDTQYF.